This TCR beta chain was documented in a study of post-analysis software for immune sequencing data. Study in general: The disease courses spanned relapsing-remitting, secondary progressive and progressive-relapsing forms of multiple sclerosis. Overall study findings and caveats: Multiple sclerosis patients showed significantly lower normalized Chao1 diversity than controls did. In patients, TRBV5-6, TRBV5-1 and TRBV20-1 belonged to roughly 5 TRBV segments found more frequently than in controls.

V dropped 7 bases and J dropped 11; count of bases not matched to a gene: 15. Germline values: CDR1 DFQATT, CDR2 SNEGSKA (reference sequence). The CDR3 contains 14 residues. Only a few counts were recorded for this clonotype. Antigen unknown. Unique molecular identifiers were present in the TCR beta cDNA libraries. T cells numbering 1 to 10 million yielded around 500,000 cDNA molecules. In TCRdb, the PCR reads were re-called with MiXCR into one record per CDR3 protein. The table records hundreds of thousands of distinct CDR3 sequences, roughly two fifths of them present only once. This chain joins TRBV20-1 and TRBJ2-5; TRBD1 matches 11 bases. The origin of this receptor is a girl aged 10-17 years with multiple sclerosis. The sequencing input was blood. Here the CDR3 DNA reads TGCAGTGTTCTTCTTCCGGGACAGGGGGGAGAGCAGTACTTC. Amino acids: CSVLLPGQGGEQYF.